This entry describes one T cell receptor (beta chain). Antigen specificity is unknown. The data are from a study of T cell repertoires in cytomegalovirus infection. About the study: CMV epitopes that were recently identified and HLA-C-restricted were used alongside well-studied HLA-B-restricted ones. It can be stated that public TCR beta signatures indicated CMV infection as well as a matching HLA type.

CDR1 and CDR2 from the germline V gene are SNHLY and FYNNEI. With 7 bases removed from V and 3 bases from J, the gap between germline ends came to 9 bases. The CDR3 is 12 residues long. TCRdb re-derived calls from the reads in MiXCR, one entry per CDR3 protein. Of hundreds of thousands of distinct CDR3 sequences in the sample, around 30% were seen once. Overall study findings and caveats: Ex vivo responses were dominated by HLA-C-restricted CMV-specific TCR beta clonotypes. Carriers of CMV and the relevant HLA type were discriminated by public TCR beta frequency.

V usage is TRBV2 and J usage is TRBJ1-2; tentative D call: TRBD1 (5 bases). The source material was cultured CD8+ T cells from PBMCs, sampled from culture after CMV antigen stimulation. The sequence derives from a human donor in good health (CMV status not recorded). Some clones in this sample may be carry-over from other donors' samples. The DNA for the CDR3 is TGTGCCAGCAAGGGGAAGTACTATGGCTACACCTTC. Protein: CASKGKYYGYTF.